This is a list of T cell receptor beta chains from one sample in a study of blood T cell repertoires in COVID-19. TCRdb's copy holds only in-frame clones and misses some; the assay was immunoSEQ multiplex PCR. Of around 280,000 clones in the sample, around nine tenths were seen once. Sequencing used PBMCs or T cells enriched from blood (not recorded which). The receptors come from a middle-aged woman who had recovered from COVID-19. Both conserved end residues are part of each CDR3. The D gene is left open where the match is weak. Clone size is stated in some rows and not others, as once, few, many or a class when expanded.

v_call	d_call	clone_size	j_call	cdr3_aa	cdr3_nt
TRBV10-3	-	-	TRBJ2-7	CAISDKGNYEQYF	TGTGCCATCAGTGATAAGGGGAACTACGAGCAGTACTTC
TRBV28	-	-	TRBJ2-7	CASSSGTRHEQYF	TGTGCCAGCAGTTCCGGGACTCGCCACGAGCAGTACTTC
TRBV29-1	TRBD1	-	TRBJ2-1	CSVEGGQGAIRDSYNEQFF	TGCAGCGTTGAAGGGGGACAGGGGGCGATTCGGGACTCCTACAATGAGCAGTTCTTC
TRBV10-3	TRBD1	-	TRBJ1-2	CAISRDRGPYTF	TGTGCCATCAGCCGGGACAGGGGACCCTACACCTTC
TRBV28	TRBD1	-	TRBJ2-2	CASSSRTGKDTGELFF	TGTGCCAGCAGCTCCAGGACAGGGAAGGACACCGGGGAGCTGTTTTTT
TRBV11-1	-	-	TRBJ2-3	CASSFSFNTDTQYF	TGTGCCAGCAGCTTTTCTTTTAACACAGATACGCAGTATTTT
TRBV10-3	TRBD1	-	TRBJ1-2	CAISDPTGSDYGYTF	TGTGCCATCAGTGACCCGACAGGGTCGGACTATGGCTACACCTTC
TRBV18	-	-	TRBJ1-2	CASSGATNYGYTF	TGTGCCAGCTCAGGGGCCACTAACTATGGCTACACCTTC
TRBV27	-	-	TRBJ2-3	CASKGPGNWDTQYF	TGTGCCAGCAAAGGGCCAGGGAATTGGGATACGCAGTATTTT
TRBV9	-	once	TRBJ2-1	CASSVGRYNEQFF	TGTGCCAGCAGCGTAGGGCGGTACAATGAGCAGTTCTTC
TRBV24-1	TRBD2	-	TRBJ2-2	CATSDYSGRTGELFF	TGTGCCACCAGTGATTATAGCGGGCGTACCGGGGAGCTGTTTTTT
TRBV6-5	-	-	TRBJ1-2	CASRVRQPEGYTF	TGTGCCAGCAGGGTTAGACAGCCTGAGGGCTACACCTTC
TRBV24-1	-	-	TRBJ1-5	CATGLLSNQPQHF	TGTGCCACGGGACTACTTAGCAATCAGCCCCAGCATTTT